This passage covers 11 T cell receptor beta chains from one sample sequenced in a study of cytomegalovirus exposure and HLA in healthy donors. Primers included in the PCR were 60 Vbeta and 13 Jbeta primers. TCRdb's table, derived via immunoSEQ multiplex PCR, lists solely in-frame clones and lacks some. The sample includes about 120,000 clones, over 8.5% seen only once; the top ten take 5% to 6.5%. The sequencing sample was made of PBMCs. The receptors were gathered from a woman aged 40 to 50 in good health and CMV-seropositive.

This clone has more than one count but fewer than ten. This chain joins TRBV13 and TRBJ2-1; no clear D. This CDR3 has 13 amino acids. With 3 bases removed from V and 7 bases from J, the gap between germline ends came to 10 bases. Germline V gives CDR1 PRHDT, CDR2 FYEKMQ (reference sequence). The DNA of the CDR3 is TGTGCCAGCAGCTTTGATAGAGCGAATGAGCAGTTCTTC. Its translation is CASSFDRANEQFF.

This clone was picked up a small number of times. The chain recombines TRBV5-4 with TRBJ1-6; possibly TRBD1 for D (5 bases). Trimming removed 2 bases from V and 0 bases from J, with 12 bases in between. This CDR3 has 17 residues. Germline lookup yields CDR1 SGHNT and CDR2 YYREEE (reference sequence). CDR3 sequence reads: CASSFRQLSSYNSPLHF. The DNA for the CDR3 is TGTGCCAGCAGCTTCAGACAGCTCAGCTCCTATAATTCACCCCTCCACTTT.

This clone occurred a few times. The V call is TRBV5-1, the J call TRBJ2-7; D unresolved. Germline-derived CDR1 and CDR2 are SGHRS and YFSETQ. Trimming took 2 bases from V and 3 from J, leaving 9 bases between them. This CDR3 region has 13 residues. Written as DNA, the CDR3 is TGCGCCAGCAGCTTAAATATTAACTACGAGCAGTACTTC. The encoded protein is CASSLNINYEQYF.

This clone was observed a handful of times. Since the CDR3 does not end with the conserved phenylalanine or tryptophan, this likely comes from a read error. The limits of the CDR3 on the DNA are not certain, so only TCRdb's listed CDR3 is given. The genes are TRBV6-1 and TRBJ1-4; TRBD1 is taken as the D call from the table, unchecked against the DNA. The length of the CDR3 is 11 amino acids, counting both ends. Per the germline V gene, CDR1 is MNHNS and CDR2 is SASEGT. The CDR3 region is CASRETGIYAL.

This chain joins TRBV7-9 and TRBJ2-5, with D unresolved. Germline V gene lookup returns CDR1 SEHNR and CDR2 FQNEAQ (reference sequence). Trimming took off 2 bases at V and 1 base at J, with 14 bases between the two ends. This CDR3 is built from 16 residues. The CDR3, as DNA: TGTGCCAGCAGCTTAATAGCCCAATACTCCCAAGAGACCCAGTACTTC. Protein: CASSLIAQYSQETQYF.

The V call is TRBV10-3, the J call TRBJ1-2, with a tentative D call TRBD1 (5 bases). The ends were cut back, 5 bases at V and 8 bases at J, with 21 bases in the middle. Germline loops: CDR1 ENHRY, CDR2 SYGVKD. The CDR3 runs to 15 residues. This CDR3 reads CAISIETRGIEGYTF. The CDR3 nucleotides read TGTGCCATCAGTATAGAAACGCGGGGGATCGAGGGCTACACCTTC.

The genes are TRBV6-4 and TRBJ2-2, with 10 bases that match TRBD2. Germline values: CDR1 MRHNA, CDR2 SNTAGT. The V and J ends lost 0 bases and 4 bases, in that order; junction bases with no gene match: 2. The CDR3 spans 16 residues. This CDR3 reads CASSDSSGGATGELFF. In DNA form, the CDR3 reads TGTGCCAGCAGTGACTCGAGCGGGGGGGCCACCGGGGAGCTGTTTTTT.

Only a few counts were recorded for this clone. The gene calls are TRBV5-4 and TRBJ2-1; 10 nucleotides line up with TRBD1. J lost 3 bases, V lost 3 bases, and 3 bases had no gene match. This CDR3 is 15 amino acids long. Per germline, CDR1 SGHNT and CDR2 YYREEE (reference sequence). CDR3 amino acids: CASSSGTGDYNEQFF. The CDR3 DNA follows: TGTGCCAGCAGCTCCGGGACAGGGGACTACAATGAGCAGTTCTTC.

This clone was counted a few times. This sequence joins TRBV27 and TRBJ1-1; 7 nucleotides match TRBD1. CDR3 length equals 15 residues. Trimming at V came to 3 bases and at J to 3 bases, leaving 7 bases not matched to a gene. Germline V gene data show CDR1 as MNHEY and CDR2 as SMNVEV (reference sequence). The CDR3 loop is CASSFWGTEYTEAFF. As DNA, the CDR3 is TGTGCCAGCAGTTTCTGGGGGACAGAATACACTGAAGCTTTCTTT.

This clone was counted between two and nine times. Mismatch with germline at one junction end may stem from a read error. The chain joins TRBV30 to TRBJ1-5; D not certain. CDR1 is GTSNPN and CDR2 is SVGIG in the germline V gene (reference sequence). The CDR3 totals 14 residues. The CDR3: CAWSVGFLDQAQHF. Written as DNA, the CDR3 is TGTGCCTGGAGTGTAGGCTTTTTGGATCAGGCCCAGCATTTT.

This clone was counted a few times. The chain couples TRBV27 to TRBJ1-4; D is undetermined. V lost 3 bases to trimming and J lost 5 bases, with 16 bases between them. This CDR3 spans 16 amino acids. Germline CDR1 reads MNHEY; CDR2 reads SMNVEV (reference sequence). In DNA form, the CDR3 reads TGTGCCAGCAGTTTGTCTGTTGGGCAGAAAAATGAAAAACTGTTTTTT. Its protein product is CASSLSVGQKNEKLFF.